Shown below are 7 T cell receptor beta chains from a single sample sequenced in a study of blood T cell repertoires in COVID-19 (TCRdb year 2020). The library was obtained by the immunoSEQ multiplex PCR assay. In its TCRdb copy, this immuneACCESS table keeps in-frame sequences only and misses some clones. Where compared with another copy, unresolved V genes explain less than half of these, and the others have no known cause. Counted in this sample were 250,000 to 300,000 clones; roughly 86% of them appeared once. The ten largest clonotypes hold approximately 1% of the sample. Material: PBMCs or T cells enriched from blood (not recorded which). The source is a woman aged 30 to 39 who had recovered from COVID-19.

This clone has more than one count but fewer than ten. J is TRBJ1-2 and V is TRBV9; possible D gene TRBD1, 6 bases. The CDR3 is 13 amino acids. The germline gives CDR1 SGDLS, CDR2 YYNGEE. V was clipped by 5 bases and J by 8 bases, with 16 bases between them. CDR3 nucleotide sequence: TGTGCCAGCAGTCAAGGGGGGGCTCAGGGCTACACCTTC. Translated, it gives CASSQGGAQGYTF.

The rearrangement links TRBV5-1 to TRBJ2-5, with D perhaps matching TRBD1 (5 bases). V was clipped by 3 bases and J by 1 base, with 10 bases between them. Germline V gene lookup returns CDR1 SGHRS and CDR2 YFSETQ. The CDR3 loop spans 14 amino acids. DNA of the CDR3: TGCGCCAGCAGCTCCTGGGGCGGCCAAGAGACCCAGTACTTC. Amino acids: CASSSWGGQETQYF.

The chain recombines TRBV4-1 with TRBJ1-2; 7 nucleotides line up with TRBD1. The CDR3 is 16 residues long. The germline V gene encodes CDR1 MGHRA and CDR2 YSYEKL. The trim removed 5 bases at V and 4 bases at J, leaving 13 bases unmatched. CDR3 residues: CASSYLTGARTYGYTF. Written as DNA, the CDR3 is TGCGCCAGCAGCTATCTCACAGGGGCTAGGACCTATGGCTACACCTTC.

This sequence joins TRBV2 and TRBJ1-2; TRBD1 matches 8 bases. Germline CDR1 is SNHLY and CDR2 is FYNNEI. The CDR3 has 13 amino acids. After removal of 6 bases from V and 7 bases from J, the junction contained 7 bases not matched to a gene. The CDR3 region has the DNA TGTGCCAGCAGCGAGGACAGGGACAGTGGCTACACCTTC. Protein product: CASSEDRDSGYTF.

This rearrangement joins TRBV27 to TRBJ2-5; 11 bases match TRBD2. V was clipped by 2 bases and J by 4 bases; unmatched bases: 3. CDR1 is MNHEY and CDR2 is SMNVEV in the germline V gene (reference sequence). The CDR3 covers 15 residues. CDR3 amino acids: CASSLIAGGRETQYF. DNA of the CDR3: TGTGCCAGCAGTTTAATAGCGGGGGGGCGAGAGACCCAGTACTTC.

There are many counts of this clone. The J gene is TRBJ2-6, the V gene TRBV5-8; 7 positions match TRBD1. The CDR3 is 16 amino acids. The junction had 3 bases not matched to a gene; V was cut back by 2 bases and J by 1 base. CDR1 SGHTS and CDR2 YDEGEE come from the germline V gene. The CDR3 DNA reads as TGTGCCAGCAGCTTAGACAGGGTTTCTGGGGCCAACGTCCTGACTTTC. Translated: CASSLDRVSGANVLTF.

The CDR3 spells CASSMDRGPVDYGYTF. The DNA of the CDR3 is TGCGCCAGCAGCATGGACAGGGGTCCCGTTGACTATGGCTACACCTTC. The genes are TRBV5-1 and TRBJ1-2; TRBD1 matches at 9 bases. Germline trimming cut 4 bases from V and 3 bases from J; bases unmatched to any gene: 10. The CDR3 has 16 amino acids. CDR1 and CDR2 (germline): SGHRS, YFSETQ.